The next 21 T cell receptor beta chains were all read from a single sample in a study of cytomegalovirus exposure and HLA in healthy donors. 60 Vbeta and 13 Jbeta primers were used in PCR. Sequenced by immunoSEQ multiplex PCR; TCRdb stores in-frame clones only, minus some. Of approximately 130,000 clones detected, 81% appear once; the ten largest clones hold about 1.8%. The sample was PBMCs. The receptors stem from a middle-aged man in good health and CMV-seronegative.

The chain links TRBV13 to TRBJ2-1; 12 positions agree with TRBD2. The CDR3 is 16 amino acids. In germline, CDR1 is PRHDT, CDR2 FYEKMQ (reference sequence). The ends lost 5 bases at V and 8 bases at J; junction bases unmatched: 10. The DNA of the CDR3 is TGTGCCAGCAGCAACCTAGCGGGGGGGAGTGCCGATGAGCAGTTCTTC. This codes for CASSNLAGGSADEQFF.

The chain combines TRBV5-6 with TRBJ1-5; D gene uncertain. The CDR3 loop spans 14 amino acids. The V gene lost 2 bases and the J gene lost 1 base, with 7 bases spanning the gap. Germline-derived CDR1 and CDR2 are SGHDT and YYEEEE. CDR3 bases: TGTGCCAGCAGCTTACTTGAGAGCAATCAGCCCCAGCATTTT. Translation: CASSLLESNQPQHF.

V usage is TRBV7-7 and J usage is TRBJ2-5; D is unresolved. CDR3 length: 13 residues. Germline V gene data show CDR1 as SSHAT and CDR2 as FNYEAQ (reference sequence). V dropped 7 bases and J dropped 5 bases, with 14 bases sitting between them. The CDR3 DNA is TGTGCCAGCACCTCTTCGGTGTCGGAGACCCAGTACTTC. Translated, it gives CASTSSVSETQYF.

The chain recombines TRBV6-1 with TRBJ1-1; possible D gene TRBD1, 5 bases. The V gene's germline CDR1 is MNHNS and CDR2 SASEGT. The germline V and J ends were trimmed by 0 bases and 10 bases, with 15 bases remaining between them. The CDR3 runs to 14 residues. The CDR3 sequence is CASSEAVQGWRAFF. The CDR3 nucleotides read TGTGCCAGCAGTGAAGCGGTTCAGGGATGGCGAGCTTTCTTT.

The V call is TRBV4-2, the J call TRBJ2-7; 10 nucleotides align to TRBD2. The CDR3 spans 17 residues. Germline loops: CDR1 LGHNA, CDR2 YNFKEQ. The J segment lost 0 bases and the V segment lost 3 bases, leaving 8 bases of the junction unmatched. CDR3 coding DNA: TGTGCCAGCAGCCACCCGTGGACTAGCGGATTCTCCTACGAGCAGTACTTC. It translates to CASSHPWTSGFSYEQYF.

The V gene is TRBV5-1, the J gene TRBJ1-4; no clear D gene. The CDR3 has 14 residues. Germline V gives CDR1 SGHRS, CDR2 YFSETQ. The V end lost 0 bases, the J end lost 8 bases, and 11 bases lay between the germline ends. CDR3 residues: CASSLGGRREKLFF. The DNA for the CDR3 is TGCGCCAGCAGCTTGGGAGGGAGGCGAGAAAAACTGTTTTTT. Filled out from reference TRBV5-1 and TRBJ1-4, the complete variable domain reads KAGVTQTPRYLIKTRGQQVTLSCSPISGHRSVSWYQQTPGQGLQFLFEYFSETQRNKGNFPGRFSGRQFSNSRSEMNVSTLELGDSALYLCASSLGGRREKLFFGSGTQLSVL.

The CDR3 DNA is TGTGCCAGCAGCTTAGCAGGGGGTGGCGGCTACACCTTC. The encoded protein is CASSLAGGGGYTF. The gene calls are TRBV7-8 and TRBJ1-2; a weak D match, TRBD1 (6 bases). Per the germline V gene, CDR1 is SGHVS and CDR2 is FQNEAQ. Trimming cost V 0 bases and J 8 bases, with 10 bases left between them. The CDR3 is 13 residues long.

CDR3 in DNA: TGTGCCAGCGCCGGGGGGGTGAACTATGGCTACACCTTC. It encodes CASAGGVNYGYTF. This rearrangement joins TRBV27 to TRBJ1-2; possibly TRBD1 for D (5 bases). The CDR3 length is 13 residues. The V gene's germline CDR1 is MNHEY and CDR2 SMNVEV (reference sequence). Trimming shortened V by 8 bases and J by 2 bases, and 12 bases separated the two germline ends.

A single count supports this clone. The V and J genes are TRBV29-1 and TRBJ2-5; D not certain. The V end lost 1 base, the J end lost 3 bases, and 9 bases lay between the germline ends. Germline V CDR1 and CDR2: SQVTM, ANQGSEA. This CDR3 comprises 13 residues. CDR3 loop: CSVEGPPEETQYF. The CDR3 DNA reads as TGCAGCGTTGAAGGGCCGCCCGAAGAGACCCAGTACTTC.

Here the CDR3 DNA reads TGTGCCAGTACGCGCCTCGGGGCCAACGTCCTGACTTTC. Encoded protein: CASTRLGANVLTF. The J gene is TRBJ2-6, the V gene TRBV19, with D uncertain. The germline gives CDR1 LNHDA, CDR2 SQIVND (reference sequence). The CDR3 is 13 residues long. V lost 7 bases and J lost 4, with 8 bases in between.

Details on this clone: One end of the junction does not line up with germline, which may come from a read error. The chain uses TRBV28 and TRBJ2-1; 15 positions match TRBD2. Germline CDR1 MDHEN, CDR2 SYDVKM. The CDR3 is 16 residues long. The CDR3 bases are TGTGCCAGCAGTCTATGGGGACTAGCGGGAGGCCATGAGCAGTTCTTC. Translating it yields CASSLWGLAGGHEQFF.

The CDR3 DNA is TGTGCCAGCAGCTTAGTACAGGTGGTTCATCGAGAGCAGTACTTC. Translating it yields CASSLVQVVHREQYF. The genes are TRBV11-1 and TRBJ2-7; a weak D match, TRBD1 (5 bases). The length of the CDR3 is 15 residues. Germline loops: CDR1 SGHAT, CDR2 FQDESV (reference sequence). V shed 1 base and J shed 7 bases, with 17 bases lying between them.

The chain carries TRBV7-9 and TRBJ1-2; 8 bases are a match to TRBD1. V lost 7 bases and J lost 5; bases outside the gene matches: 15. Germline lookup yields CDR1 SEHNR and CDR2 FQNEAQ (reference sequence). The CDR3 contains 16 residues. The CDR3 region has the DNA TGTGCCAGCACTAGGGGGCCGGGACAGGAGGGGTATGGCTACACCTTC. Protein sequence: CASTRGPGQEGYGYTF.

The chain employs TRBV10-3 and TRBJ2-7, with 9 nucleotides matching TRBD1. The germline V gene encodes CDR1 ENHRY and CDR2 SYGVKD. CDR3 length: 15 residues. Trimming removed 10 bases from V and 7 bases from J; junction bases left unmatched: 17. The CDR3 bases are TGTGCCACCCAAGGGGAGACAGGGGGAGTGCGTGAGCAGTACTTC. It translates to CATQGETGGVREQYF.

This clone was detected only a few times. The rearrangement uses TRBV5-6 and TRBJ2-7; maybe TRBD2 (6 bases). The CDR3 has 14 residues. The V end lost 7 bases, the J end lost 2 bases, and 16 bases lay between the germline ends. Germline V lookup: CDR1 SGHDT, CDR2 YYEEEE. CDR3 nucleotide sequence: TGTGCCAGCGCTAAGCGGGCCCGCACCTACGAGCAGTACTTC. Translating it yields CASAKRARTYEQYF. The variable domain in full, completed from reference TRBV5-6 and TRBJ2-7, reads DAGVTQSPTHLIKTRGQQVTLRCSPKSGHDTVSWYQQALGQGPQFIFQYYEEEERQRGNFPDRFSGHQFPNYSSELNVNALLLGDSALYLCASAKRARTYEQYFGPGTRLTVT.

The chain joins TRBV5-6 to TRBJ1-2; no firm D call. The CDR3 is 13 residues long. Between the trimmed V and J ends, which lost 2 bases and 3 bases, there was a span of 8 bases. CDR1 and CDR2 (germline): SGHDT, YYEEEE. This CDR3 is CASSFTVDYGYTF. The DNA of the CDR3 is TGTGCCAGCAGCTTTACAGTGGACTATGGCTACACCTTC.

The chain has TRBV30 and TRBJ1-1; the D is unclear. CDR1 is GTSNPN and CDR2 is SVGIG in the germline V gene (reference sequence). This CDR3 spans 17 amino acids. The V and J ends lost 4 bases and 5 bases respectively, with 26 bases between them. The CDR3, as DNA: TGTGCCTGGACCCCCCCAGCGGGATCTCCCCTTCGGACTGAAGCTTTCTTT. Residues: CAWTPPAGSPLRTEAFF. The variable domain in full, with the rest retrieved from reference TRBV30 and TRBJ1-1, is SQTIHQWPATLVQPVGSPLSLECTVEGTSNPNLYWYRQAAGRGLQLLFYSVGIGQISSEVPQNLSASRPQDRQFILSSKKLLLSDSGFYLCAWTPPAGSPLRTEAFFGQGTRLTVV.

The V and J genes are TRBV6-5 and TRBJ2-7, with 9 positions matching TRBD2. CDR1 is MNHEY and CDR2 is SVGAGI in the germline V gene. The J segment lost 2 bases and the V segment lost 5 bases, leaving 7 bases of the junction unmatched. The CDR3 loop spans 15 amino acids. CDR3: CASSLSGGPTYEQYF. The CDR3, as DNA: TGTGCCAGCAGTCTAAGCGGGGGGCCCACCTACGAGCAGTACTTC.

This clone has just a few counts. The CDR3 spells CASTPQGAIFGNTIYF. The CDR3 DNA sequence: TGTGCCAGCACCCCACAGGGGGCTATCTTTGGAAACACCATATATTTT. The rearrangement uses TRBV25-1 and TRBJ1-3; 9 bases map to TRBD1. Germline V lookup: CDR1 MGHDK, CDR2 SYGVNS. The CDR3 sequence is 16 residues long. The ends lost 7 bases at V and 3 bases at J; junction bases unmatched: 10.

This clone was observed a few times. V gene TRBV5-1 combines with J gene TRBJ1-4; D remains ambiguous. The CDR3 length is 14 residues. From germline, CDR1 is SGHRS and CDR2 YFSETQ. V was shortened by 2 bases and J by 4 bases, with 9 bases between the two germline ends. The CDR3, as DNA: TGCGCCAGCAGCTTCATGGCAGTTAATGAAAAACTGTTTTTT. As protein: CASSFMAVNEKLFF.

The CDR3 loop reads CASSQGSPDTQYF. The DNA of the CDR3 is TGTGCCAGCAGTCAGGGATCACCAGATACGCAGTATTTT. The chain has TRBV6-1 and TRBJ2-3, with a possible D match to TRBD1 (5 bases). The germline V gene has CDR1 MNHNS and CDR2 SASEGT. V dropped 5 bases and J dropped 4 bases, with 10 bases sitting between them. The CDR3 sequence is 13 residues long.